This TCR beta chain originates from a study of response to subunit inactivated influenza vaccine. Study results and limitations: Authors suggested each seasonal influenza vaccination recruits few new T cells.

TCRdb called the RT-PCR reads again in MiXCR, with one record for every CDR3 protein. The sample includes roughly 650,000 distinct CDR3 sequences, more than 15% of them seen just once. This clonotype turned up a few times. Its antigen is as yet unknown. Trimming left V 3 bases short and J 8 bases short, with 25 bases between. Germline values: CDR1 DFQATT, CDR2 SNEGSKA (reference sequence). The CDR3 is made up of 16 amino acids. This sequence was found in a man between 45 and 60 years old who received an inactivated influenza vaccine. Sequencing used PBMCs from blood, obtained about 11 days after vaccination. The chain couples TRBV20-1 to TRBJ1-2; possibly TRBD1 for D (5 bases). The CDR3 coding sequence is TGCAGTGCTAGGTCTTTCCTGAAGGAGGGGCAGGGAGGCTACACCTTC. It is translated as CSARSFLKEGQGGYTF.